This T cell receptor (beta chain) comes out of a study of T-cell reconstitution after alpha-beta-depleted transplantation in children. Findings of the study overall: Where alpha-beta T cells came from about two months after transplant was reportedly several hundred expanded graft clones. Diversity of TCRbeta at day 60 was high in some patients, arising from surviving recipient T cells and thymic progenitors.

Unique molecular identifiers were built into the TCRbeta library. TCRdb used MiXCR to reprocess the PCR reads, holding one entry per CDR3 protein. This sample has 150,000 to 250,000 distinct CDR3 sequences; 5% to 7.5% occur once, and the top ten carry roughly 4.7%. In its sample, this clonotype was seen many times. Its antigen remains unknown. This CDR3 region has 11 residues. The V gene's germline CDR1 is GTSNPN and CDR2 SVGIG (reference sequence). Trimming shortened V by 3 bases and J by 3 bases, and 3 bases separated the two germline ends. The chain carries TRBV30 and TRBJ2-1; D is uncertain. The clonotype comes from a girl under three years old with combined immunodeficiency, due to receive a stem cell transplant. This specimen consisted of PBMCs, obtained before TCRalphabeta/CD19-depleted stem cell transplant. This CDR3 reads CAWRDYNEQFF. The CDR3 region has the DNA TGTGCCTGGAGAGACTACAATGAGCAGTTCTTC.